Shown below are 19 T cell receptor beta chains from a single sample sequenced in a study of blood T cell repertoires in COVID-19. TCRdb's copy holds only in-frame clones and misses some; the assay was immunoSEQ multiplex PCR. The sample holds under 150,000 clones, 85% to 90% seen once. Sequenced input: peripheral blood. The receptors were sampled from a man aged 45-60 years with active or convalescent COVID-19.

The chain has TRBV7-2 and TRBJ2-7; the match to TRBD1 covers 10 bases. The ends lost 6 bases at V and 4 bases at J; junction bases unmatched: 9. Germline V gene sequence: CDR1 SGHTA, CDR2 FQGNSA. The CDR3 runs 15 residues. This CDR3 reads CASSYPGQGPYEQYF. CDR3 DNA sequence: TGTGCCAGCAGTTATCCGGGACAGGGGCCTTACGAGCAGTACTTC.

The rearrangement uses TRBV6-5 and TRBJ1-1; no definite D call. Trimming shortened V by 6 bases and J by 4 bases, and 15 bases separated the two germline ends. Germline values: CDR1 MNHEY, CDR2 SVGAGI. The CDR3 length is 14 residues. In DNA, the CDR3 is TGTGCCAGCAGCCGCCCGGGAGGGTCCACTGAAGCTTTCTTT. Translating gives CASSRPGGSTEAFF.

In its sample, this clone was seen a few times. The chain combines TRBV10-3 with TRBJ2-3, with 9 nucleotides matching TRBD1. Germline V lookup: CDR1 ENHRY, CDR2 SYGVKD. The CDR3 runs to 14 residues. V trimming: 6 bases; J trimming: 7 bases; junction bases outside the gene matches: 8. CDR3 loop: CAISWTGEGYTQYF. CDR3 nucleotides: TGTGCCATCAGCTGGACAGGGGAGGGATATACGCAGTATTTT.

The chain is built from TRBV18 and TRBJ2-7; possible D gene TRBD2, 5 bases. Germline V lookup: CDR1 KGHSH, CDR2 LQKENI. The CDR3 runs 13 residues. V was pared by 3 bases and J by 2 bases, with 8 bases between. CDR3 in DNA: TGTGCCAGCTCACCCGGGATCCCCTACGAGCAGTACTTC. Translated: CASSPGIPYEQYF.

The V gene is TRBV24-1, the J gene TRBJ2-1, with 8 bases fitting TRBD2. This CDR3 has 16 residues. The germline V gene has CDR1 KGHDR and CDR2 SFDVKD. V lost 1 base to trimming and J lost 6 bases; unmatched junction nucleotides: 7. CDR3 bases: TGTGCCACCAGTGATTTCCTAGCGGGTGCGGGCAATGAGCAGTTCTTC. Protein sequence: CATSDFLAGAGNEQFF.

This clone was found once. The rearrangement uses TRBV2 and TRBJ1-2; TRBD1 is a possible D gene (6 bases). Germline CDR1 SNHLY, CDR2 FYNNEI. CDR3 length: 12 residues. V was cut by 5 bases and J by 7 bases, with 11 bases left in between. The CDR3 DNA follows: TGTGCCAGCAGTCGGACAGCGATTGGCTACACCTTC. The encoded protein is CASSRTAIGYTF.

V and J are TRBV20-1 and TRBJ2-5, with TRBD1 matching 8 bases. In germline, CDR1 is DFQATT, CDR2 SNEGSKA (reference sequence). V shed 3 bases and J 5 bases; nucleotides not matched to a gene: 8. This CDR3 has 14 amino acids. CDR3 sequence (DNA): TGCAGTGCTAGTGCAGGACAGGGCGGGGAGACCCAGTACTTC. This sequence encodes CSASAGQGGETQYF.

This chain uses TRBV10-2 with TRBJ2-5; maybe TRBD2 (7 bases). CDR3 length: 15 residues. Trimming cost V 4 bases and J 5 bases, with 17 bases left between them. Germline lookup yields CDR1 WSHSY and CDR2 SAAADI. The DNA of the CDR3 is TGCGCCAGCAGTGTCTCCGGGGGGCAGTTGGAGACCCAGTACTTC. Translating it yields CASSVSGGQLETQYF.

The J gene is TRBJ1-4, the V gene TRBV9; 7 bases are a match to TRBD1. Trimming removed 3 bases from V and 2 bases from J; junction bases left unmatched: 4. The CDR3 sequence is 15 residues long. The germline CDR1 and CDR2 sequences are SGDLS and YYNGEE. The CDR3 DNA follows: TGTGCCAGCAGCGGCTGGGACAGCACTAATGAAAAACTGTTTTTT. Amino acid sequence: CASSGWDSTNEKLFF.

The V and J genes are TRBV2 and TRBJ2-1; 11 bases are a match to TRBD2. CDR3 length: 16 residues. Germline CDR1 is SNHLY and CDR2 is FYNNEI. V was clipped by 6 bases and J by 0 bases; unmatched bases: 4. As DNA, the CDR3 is TGTGCCAGCAGGGCGACTAGCGGGAACTCCTACAATGAGCAGTTCTTC. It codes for CASRATSGNSYNEQFF.

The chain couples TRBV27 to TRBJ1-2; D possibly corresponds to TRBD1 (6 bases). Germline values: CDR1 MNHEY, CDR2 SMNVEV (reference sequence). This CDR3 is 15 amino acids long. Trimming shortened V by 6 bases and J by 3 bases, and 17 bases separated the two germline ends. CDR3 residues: CASRPQRPGDYGYTF. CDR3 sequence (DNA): TGTGCCAGCAGGCCACAAAGGCCAGGGGACTATGGCTACACCTTC.

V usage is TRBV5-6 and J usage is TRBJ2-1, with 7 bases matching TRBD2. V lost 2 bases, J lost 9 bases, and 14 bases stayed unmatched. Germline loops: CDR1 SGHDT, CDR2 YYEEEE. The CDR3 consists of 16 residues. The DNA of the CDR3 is TGTGCCAGCAGCTTTGGACTAGTCGGGATTTTGGGTGAGCAGTTCTTC. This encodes CASSFGLVGILGEQFF.

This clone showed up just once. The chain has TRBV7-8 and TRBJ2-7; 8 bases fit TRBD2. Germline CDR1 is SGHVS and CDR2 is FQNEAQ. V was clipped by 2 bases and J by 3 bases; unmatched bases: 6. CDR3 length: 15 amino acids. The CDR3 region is CASSLLAGGHYEQYF. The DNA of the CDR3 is TGTGCCAGCAGCTTACTGGCGGGAGGACACTACGAGCAGTACTTC.

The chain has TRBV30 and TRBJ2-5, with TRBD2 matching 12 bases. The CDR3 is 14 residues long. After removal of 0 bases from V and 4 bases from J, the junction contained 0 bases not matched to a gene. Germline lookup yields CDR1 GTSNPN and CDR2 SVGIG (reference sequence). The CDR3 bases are TGTGCCTGGAGTGTGGGACTAGCGGGAGAGACCCAGTACTTC. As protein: CAWSVGLAGETQYF.

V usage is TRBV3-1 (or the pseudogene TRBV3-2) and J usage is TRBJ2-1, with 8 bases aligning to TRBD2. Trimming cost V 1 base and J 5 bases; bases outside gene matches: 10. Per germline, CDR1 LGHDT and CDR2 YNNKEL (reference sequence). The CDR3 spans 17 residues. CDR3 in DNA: TGTGCCAGCAGCCAAGTTCCGGGACTAGGGTTGGACAATGAGCAGTTCTTC. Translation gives CASSQVPGLGLDNEQFF.

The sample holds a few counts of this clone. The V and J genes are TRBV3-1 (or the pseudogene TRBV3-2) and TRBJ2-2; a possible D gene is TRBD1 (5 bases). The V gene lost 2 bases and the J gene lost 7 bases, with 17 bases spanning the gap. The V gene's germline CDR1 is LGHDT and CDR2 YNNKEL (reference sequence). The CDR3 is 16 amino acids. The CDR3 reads CASSQQSPGIGGELFF. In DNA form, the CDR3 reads TGTGCCAGCAGCCAACAATCACCAGGGATTGGCGGGGAGCTGTTTTTT.

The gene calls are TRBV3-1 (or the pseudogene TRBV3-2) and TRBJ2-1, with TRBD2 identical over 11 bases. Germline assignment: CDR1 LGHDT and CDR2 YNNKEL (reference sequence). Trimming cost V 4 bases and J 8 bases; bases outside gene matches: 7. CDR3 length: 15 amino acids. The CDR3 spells CASSPMTSGNHEQFF. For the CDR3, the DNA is TGTGCCAGCAGCCCCATGACTAGCGGGAATCATGAGCAGTTCTTC.

In nucleotides, the CDR3 is TGTGCCAGCAGCCACAAACGAGCGGGAGGTGTGGAGACCCAGTACTTC. It is translated as CASSHKRAGGVETQYF. This chain joins TRBV27 and TRBJ2-5; 9 nucleotides align to TRBD2. Germline CDR1 and CDR2: MNHEY and SMNVEV (reference sequence). J gave up 5 bases and V 6 bases, and 13 bases lay outside the gene matches. CDR3 size: 16 residues.

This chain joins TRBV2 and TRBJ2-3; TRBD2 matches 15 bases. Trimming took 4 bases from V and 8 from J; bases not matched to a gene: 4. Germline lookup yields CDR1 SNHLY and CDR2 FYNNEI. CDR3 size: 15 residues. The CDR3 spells CASSGGLAGGGTQYF. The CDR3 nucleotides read TGTGCCAGCAGTGGGGGACTAGCGGGAGGAGGTACGCAGTATTTT.